Listed below are T cell receptor beta chains from one sample, sequenced in a study of cytomegalovirus exposure and HLA in healthy donors. Method: immunoSEQ multiplex PCR; TCRdb's copy keeps in-frame clones and lacks some. Of under 95,000 clones detected, over 70% appear once; the ten largest clones hold roughly 2%. Sequenced material: PBMCs. Receptors originate from a boy younger than 18 in good health and CMV-seronegative. CDR3s include the opening cysteine and the closing phenylalanine or tryptophan. Each record gives: CDR3 DNA, CDR3 protein, clone size, D gene, V gene, J gene. The D gene is left open where the match is weak. Expanded clones are given a class, and other clones once, few, many or no size at all.

CDR3nt: TGTGCCAGCACCGACGGACTAGCGGGGTTCGATGAGCAGTTCTTC
CDR3aa: CASTDGLAGFDEQFF
abundance: NA
d_gene: TRBD2
v_gene: TRBV6-5
j_gene: TRBJ2-1

CDR3nt: TGTGCCAGCAGTTTCCGAGCTGGTGAAGCTTTCTTT
CDR3aa: CASSFRAGEAFF
abundance: NA
d_gene: NA
v_gene: TRBV27
j_gene: TRBJ1-1

CDR3nt: TGTGCCAGCAGCTACAGCAACCTCCAAGAGACCCAGTACTTC
CDR3aa: CASSYSNLQETQYF
abundance: NA
d_gene: NA
v_gene: TRBV7-9
j_gene: TRBJ2-5

CDR3nt: TGTGCCAGCAGCTTAGGGACAGGGGGCGCGCGGGAAAAACTGTTTTTT
CDR3aa: CASSLGTGGAREKLFF
abundance: few
d_gene: TRBD1
v_gene: TRBV7-2
j_gene: TRBJ1-4

CDR3nt: TGTGCCAGCAGCCTGACCGGGACACCTTACACTGAAGCTTTCTTT
CDR3aa: CASSLTGTPYTEAFF
abundance: NA
d_gene: NA
v_gene: TRBV6-5
j_gene: TRBJ1-1

CDR3nt: TGTGCCTCGAAACGGGAGGGGTCGAACAATGAGCAGTTCTTC
CDR3aa: CASKREGSNNEQFF
abundance: NA
d_gene: TRBD2
v_gene: TRBV7-9
j_gene: TRBJ2-1

CDR3nt: TGTGCCAGCAGCCCTCTCGGTAGCGGAAATTACAATGAGCAGTTCTTC
CDR3aa: CASSPLGSGNYNEQFF
abundance: NA
d_gene: NA
v_gene: TRBV9
j_gene: TRBJ2-1

CDR3nt: TGTGCCAGCAGTTCGGGAGGAACAGATACGCAGTATTTT
CDR3aa: CASSSGGTDTQYF
abundance: NA
d_gene: TRBD2
v_gene: TRBV28
j_gene: TRBJ2-3

CDR3nt: TGTGCCAGCAGTGAGGGACAGGGAGGTTCAGATACGCAGTATTTT
CDR3aa: CASSEGQGGSDTQYF
abundance: few
d_gene: TRBD1
v_gene: TRBV6-1
j_gene: TRBJ2-3

CDR3nt: TGTGCCAGCAGTTTGGACATCGGGGAGACCCAGTACTTC
CDR3aa: CASSLDIGETQYF
abundance: once
d_gene: NA
v_gene: TRBV27
j_gene: TRBJ2-5

CDR3nt: TGTGCCATCAGTGACCTACGACAGGGAGAAGTAGAGAACACTGAAGCTTTCTTT
CDR3aa: CAISDLRQGEVENTEAFF
abundance: NA
d_gene: TRBD1
v_gene: TRBV10-3
j_gene: TRBJ1-1

CDR3nt: TGTGCCAGCAGCCAAGTAATCTATACGCAGTATTTT
CDR3aa: CASSQVIYTQYF
abundance: NA
d_gene: NA
v_gene: TRBV14
j_gene: TRBJ2-3

CDR3nt: TGTGCCAGCAGGTCGACAGATGAAAAACTGTTTTTT
CDR3aa: CASRSTDEKLFF
abundance: NA
d_gene: NA
v_gene: TRBV27
j_gene: TRBJ1-4

CDR3nt: TGTGCCAGCACCTTGGACAGCTCCTACAATGAGCAGTTCTTC
CDR3aa: CASTLDSSYNEQFF
abundance: NA
d_gene: NA
v_gene: TRBV2
j_gene: TRBJ2-1

CDR3nt: TGTGCCTGGAGTGTAGGGACAGCTGGAAACACCATATATTTT
CDR3aa: CAWSVGTAGNTIYF
abundance: NA
d_gene: TRBD1
v_gene: TRBV30
j_gene: TRBJ1-3

CDR3nt: TGTGCCTGGAACGACAGGGGGCGAAGTGGCTACACCTTC
CDR3aa: CAWNDRGRSGYTF
abundance: NA
d_gene: TRBD1
v_gene: TRBV30
j_gene: TRBJ1-2

CDR3nt: TGTGCCAGCAGACTAGCGGGAGTCGCCGGGGAGCTGTTTTTT
CDR3aa: CASRLAGVAGELFF
abundance: NA
d_gene: TRBD2
v_gene: TRBV6-5
j_gene: TRBJ2-2

CDR3nt: TGTGCCAGCAGCTCAGACAGGAACGAGCAGTACTTC
CDR3aa: CASSSDRNEQYF
abundance: NA
d_gene: NA
v_gene: TRBV11-3
j_gene: TRBJ2-7

CDR3nt: TGCGCCAGCAGCCAAGACTTTCCGGGGCCCCAGCATTTT
CDR3aa: CASSQDFPGPQHF
abundance: few
d_gene: NA
v_gene: TRBV4-1
j_gene: TRBJ1-5

CDR3nt: TGTGCCAGCACAATCGCGGGGACAGATACGCAGTATTTT
CDR3aa: CASTIAGTDTQYF
abundance: NA
d_gene: NA
v_gene: TRBV6-5
j_gene: TRBJ2-3

CDR3nt: TGTGCCACCAGCACAGACCGCGCTCCGAACACTGAAGCTTTCTTT
CDR3aa: CATSTDRAPNTEAFF
abundance: few
d_gene: NA
v_gene: TRBV15
j_gene: TRBJ1-1

CDR3nt: TGTGCCAGCAGCCCGGGACAGCCCGAGACCCAGTACTTC
CDR3aa: CASSPGQPETQYF
abundance: NA
d_gene: TRBD1
v_gene: TRBV9
j_gene: TRBJ2-5

CDR3nt: TGTGCCAGTATAAACAGGGGCCTTAATGAAAAACTGTTTTTT
CDR3aa: CASINRGLNEKLFF
abundance: NA
d_gene: TRBD1
v_gene: TRBV19
j_gene: TRBJ1-4